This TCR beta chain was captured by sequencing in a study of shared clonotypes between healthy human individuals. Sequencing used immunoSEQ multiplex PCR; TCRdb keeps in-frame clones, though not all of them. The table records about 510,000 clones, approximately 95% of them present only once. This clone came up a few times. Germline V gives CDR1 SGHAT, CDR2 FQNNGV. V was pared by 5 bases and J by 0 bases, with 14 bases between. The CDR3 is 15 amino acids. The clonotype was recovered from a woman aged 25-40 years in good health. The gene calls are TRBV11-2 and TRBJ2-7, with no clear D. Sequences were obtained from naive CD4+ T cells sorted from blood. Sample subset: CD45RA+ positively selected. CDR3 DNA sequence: TGTGCCAGCAGCAACGTAGTGGTGAGCTCCTACGAGCAGTACTTC. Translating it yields CASSNVVVSSYEQYF.